Shown below are 27 T cell receptor beta chains from a single sample sequenced in a study of molecular identifiers for immune sequencing clone quantification. TCRdb re-derived calls from the PCR reads in MiXCR, one entry per CDR3 protein. The table has some 580,000 distinct CDR3 sequences, approximately 24% seen once. Sequences were obtained from naive CD8+ T cells from blood, with Jurkat cell RNA spiked in. The subset here: FACS-sorted CD8+CD4-CCR7+CD45RA+ naive T cells. These TCRs come from a human donor in good health. Some libraries in this study had Jurkat cell RNA spiked in.

The rearrangement links TRBV7-9 to TRBJ1-5; D may be TRBD1 (5 bases). V was trimmed by 4 bases and J by 1 base, leaving 11 bases between them. The CDR3 is 15 amino acids. Germline V gene sequence: CDR1 SEHNR, CDR2 FQNEAQ (reference sequence). The CDR3 region is CASSSQGSSNQPQHF. The CDR3 coding sequence is TGTGCCAGCAGCTCTCAGGGATCGAGCAATCAGCCCCAGCATTTT.

The chain carries TRBV4-3 and TRBJ2-7, with D tentatively TRBD1 or TRBD2 (6 bases each). CDR1 and CDR2 (germline): LGHNA, YSLEER. The CDR3 is 18 amino acids. V was pared by 0 bases and J by 0 bases, with 18 bases between. The CDR3 sequence: CASSQDRLTGGSSYEQYF. CDR3 DNA: TGCGCCAGCAGCCAAGATAGACTGACCGGGGGCAGCTCCTACGAGCAGTACTTC.

Only one count was recorded for this clonotype. The rearrangement joins TRBV5-6 to TRBJ2-3, with a tentative D call TRBD1 (5 bases). V dropped 4 bases and J dropped 2 bases, with 20 bases sitting between them. Germline CDR1 is SGHDT and CDR2 is YYEEEE. The CDR3 sequence is 17 residues long. In DNA form, the CDR3 reads TGTGCCAGCAGCCCGCCGCGACAGTGTTGGTTCACAGATACGCAGTATTTT. Translating gives CASSPPRQCWFTDTQYF.

As for this clonotype: This may come from a read error, since a much larger clone is one base off. The V gene is TRBV15, the J gene TRBJ1-3; no clear D gene. This CDR3 spans 15 amino acids. Germline lookup yields CDR1 LNHNV and CDR2 YYDKDF (reference sequence). In DNA form, the CDR3 reads TGTGCCACCAGCCGTGAGAACCCAGACGGAAACTCCATATATTTT. Translating it yields CATSRENPDGNSIYF.

This chain connects TRBV18 to TRBJ2-1, with 8 bases matching TRBD2. With V trimmed by 3 bases and J by 10 bases, 17 bases remained unmatched. Germline loops: CDR1 KGHSH, CDR2 LQKENI. This CDR3 region has 17 residues. The CDR3 DNA reads as TGTGCCAGCTCACCCCTTCTAGGGCGGGGGGCTATCTGGGAGCAGTTCTTC. Protein: CASSPLLGRGAIWEQFF.

This clonotype has more than one count but fewer than ten. This may arise from a read error, as a much more abundant clone is one base away. V usage is TRBV20-1 and J usage is TRBJ2-7; tentatively, D is TRBD1 or TRBD2 (5 bases each). Germline-derived CDR1 and CDR2 are DFQATT and SNEGSKA (reference sequence). The CDR3 contains 10 residues. This CDR3 is CGARAGAQYF. The CDR3 coding sequence is TGCGGTGCTAGGGCCGGGGCGCAGTACTTC.

To note about this clonotype: The CDR3 end shows no conserved phenylalanine or tryptophan, and so a read error is likely. The CDR3 loop is CASSFGFGYEQYS. The DNA for the CDR3 is TGTGCCAGCAGTTTTGGGTTTGGCTACGAGCAGTACTCC. J is TRBJ2-7 and V is TRBV6-2 or TRBV6-3; no clear D gene. CDR1 is MNHEY, CDR2 SVGEGT, per germline. V was pared by 4 bases and J by 3 bases, with 10 bases between. The CDR3 consists of 13 residues.

This clonotype was seen more than once but under ten times. This rearrangement joins TRBV12-3 or TRBV12-4 to TRBJ1-3; D remains unclear. V lost 6 bases and J 7 bases, leaving 7 bases between the germline ends. This CDR3 is built from 11 residues. The CDR3 region is CASSTTNTIYF. CDR3 nucleotides: TGTGCCAGCAGCACGACGAACACCATATATTTT.

This clonotype occurred many times. V and J are TRBV20-1 and TRBJ1-1, with D possibly being TRBD1 (6 bases). The CDR3 consists of 16 residues. V shed 0 bases and J shed 0 bases, with 14 bases lying between them. From germline, CDR1 is DFQATT and CDR2 SNEGSKA (reference sequence). CDR3 region: CSARDRRGALNTEAFF. CDR3 coding DNA: TGCAGTGCTAGAGATAGACGGGGGGCCCTGAACACTGAAGCTTTCTTT.

This clonotype showed up many times. The chain couples TRBV5-1 to TRBJ2-3; TRBD1 agrees at 8 bases. The germline V gene encodes CDR1 SGHRS and CDR2 YFSETQ. The CDR3 sequence is 17 residues long. After removal of 2 bases from V and 2 bases from J, the junction contained 10 bases not matched to a gene. Here the CDR3 reads CASSFSLDRESTDTQYF. CDR3 bases: TGCGCCAGCAGCTTTTCGTTGGACAGGGAGTCCACAGATACGCAGTATTTT.

With regard to this clonotype: Being one base from a much bigger clone, this may be a read error. This chain links TRBV6-2 or TRBV6-3 with TRBJ2-7; D remains unclear. The CDR3 has 14 amino acids. The ends were cut back, 9 bases at V and 1 base at J, with 16 bases in the middle. Germline CDR1 reads MNHEY; CDR2 reads SVGEGT. The CDR3 region has the DNA TGTGCCAGAACGCCCGTGGACGGATCCTACGAGCAGTACTTC. It codes for CARTPVDGSYEQYF.

The rearrangement uses TRBV20-1 and TRBJ2-7; D uncertain. Germline V lookup: CDR1 DFQATT, CDR2 SNEGSKA (reference sequence). This CDR3 is 12 amino acids long. Trimming left V 3 bases short and J 6 bases short, with 12 bases between. CDR3 loop: CSASKRSGEQYF. CDR3 DNA: TGCAGTGCTAGCAAACGGAGTGGCGAGCAGTACTTC.

CDR3: CASSPGTVVSYEQYF. In nucleotides, the CDR3 is TGCGCCAGCAGCCCCGGGACAGTGGTTTCCTACGAGCAGTACTTC. This chain uses TRBV4-3 with TRBJ2-7; TRBD1 agrees at 7 bases. After removal of 4 bases from V and 1 base from J, the junction contained 7 bases not matched to a gene. CDR3 length equals 15 residues. The germline gives CDR1 LGHNA, CDR2 YSLEER.

In regard to this clonotype: A much larger clone differs by one base, so this may be a read error. The CDR3 DNA sequence: TGTGCCAGCAGCCCCGGACAGGAACCGTTCGAGCAGTACTTC. It translates to CASSPGQEPFEQYF. The genes are TRBV7-9 and TRBJ2-7, with 7 bases that match TRBD1. After removal of 5 bases from V and 6 bases from J, the junction contained 10 bases not matched to a gene. The V gene's germline CDR1 is SEHNR and CDR2 FQNEAQ (reference sequence). This CDR3 has 14 residues.

V usage is TRBV13 and J usage is TRBJ1-5, with D tentatively TRBD1 (5 bases). V dropped 5 bases and J dropped 6 bases, with 8 bases sitting between them. The CDR3 is 12 amino acids. Looked up from germline, CDR1 is PRHDT and CDR2 is FYEKMQ (reference sequence). This chain's CDR3 is CASSTGRQPQHF. In nucleotides, the CDR3 is TGTGCCAGCAGCACGGGACGTCAGCCCCAGCATTTT.

The V gene is TRBV10-2, the J gene TRBJ2-3, with 13 bases identical to TRBD2. Trimming cost V 3 bases and J 4 bases; bases outside gene matches: 1. The CDR3 extends over 15 amino acids. Germline V CDR1 and CDR2: WSHSY, SAAADI. The CDR3 DNA reads TGCGCCAGCAGTGAACTAGCGGGAGGGGCAGATACGCAGTATTTT. Translated: CASSELAGGADTQYF.

This clonotype was detected only a few times. V and J are TRBV6-4 and TRBJ1-6, with a tentative D call TRBD1 (6 bases). The CDR3 is made up of 16 amino acids. Trimming removed 3 bases at V and 6 bases at J, with 15 bases between. CDR1 is MRHNA, CDR2 SNTAGT, per germline. CDR3 DNA: TGTGCCAGCAGTGAGCTCCCGGGACAAAGTAATTCACCCCTCCACTTT. It encodes CASSELPGQSNSPLHF.

This clonotype has only a few counts. A much larger clone is a single base away; this may be a read error. This chain connects TRBV11-2 to TRBJ1-5, with D possibly being TRBD1 (5 bases). CDR1 and CDR2 from the germline V gene are SGHAT and FQNNGV. This CDR3 has 15 amino acids. This CDR3 is CACSSQAGENQPQHF. DNA for the CDR3: TGTGCCTGCAGCTCACAGGCGGGGGAAAATCAGCCCCAGCATTTT.

In this sample, this clonotype turned up a few times. The chain couples TRBV18 to TRBJ2-3, with 9 bases lining up with TRBD1. The CDR3 totals 16 residues. Per the germline V gene, CDR1 is KGHSH and CDR2 is LQKENI. Losses at the gene ends were 3 bases for V and 4 bases for J; bases not matched to a gene: 8. CDR3 bases: TGTGCCAGCTCACCCGCCACAGGGGGCGGCGCAGATACGCAGTATTTT. It is translated as CASSPATGGGADTQYF.

This clonotype was recorded a few times. In DNA, the CDR3 is TGCGCCAGCAGCCAGGACCTTATAAGCTCCTACAATGAGCAGTTCTTC. Protein: CASSQDLISSYNEQFF. V is TRBV4-3 and J is TRBJ2-1; D gene unclear. The V gene lost 3 bases and the J gene lost 0 bases, with 12 bases spanning the gap. The V gene's germline CDR1 is LGHNA and CDR2 YSLEER. CDR3 length: 16 residues.

Concerning this clonotype: A read error is likely, as this CDR3 ends without the conserved phenylalanine or tryptophan. The chain joins TRBV7-9 to TRBJ1-1, with a possible D match to TRBD1 (5 bases). Deletions cut 1 base from V and 3 bases from J, with 6 bases between. The CDR3 has 13 amino acids. From germline, CDR1 is SEHNR and CDR2 FQNEAQ (reference sequence). CDR3 region: CASSLGDYTEAFL. In nucleotides, the CDR3 is TGTGCCAGCAGCTTAGGGGACTACACTGAAGCTTTCCTT.

This clonotype came up a few times. This sequence may be a read error, since a much larger clone differs from it by one base. The V and J genes are TRBV29-1 and TRBJ1-1; no firm D call. The CDR3 sequence is 14 residues long. CDR1 and CDR2 from the germline V gene are SQVTM and ANQGSEA. The ends were cut back, 0 bases at V and 4 bases at J, with 12 bases in the middle. Here the CDR3 reads CSVEDRIGITEAFF. DNA of the CDR3: TGCAGCGTTGAAGATAGGATAGGGATCACTGAAGCTTTCTTT.

A note on this clonotype: A far larger clone is one nucleotide away, so this likely arose from a read error. V usage is TRBV4-1 and J usage is TRBJ1-5; no reliable D call. V was pared by 4 bases and J by 7 bases, with 11 bases between. CDR3 size: 13 residues. CDR1 and CDR2 (germline): MGHRA, YSYEKL. CDR3 sequence: CASSRDKGQPQHF. Written as DNA, the CDR3 is TGCGCCAGCAGCCGAGATAAAGGACAGCCCCAGCATTTT.

This clonotype occurred many times. For the CDR3, the DNA is TGCAGTGCTAGAAAACTTAGTGGTGAGCAGTTCTTC. Translation: CSARKLSGEQFF. The gene calls are TRBV20-1 and TRBJ2-1; D is uncertain. Germline V gene sequence: CDR1 DFQATT, CDR2 SNEGSKA (reference sequence). The CDR3 has 12 residues. V lost 2 bases and J 9 bases, leaving 11 bases between the germline ends.

The rearrangement uses TRBV12-3 or TRBV12-4 and TRBJ2-1; unclear D gene. The V end was cut by 1 base, the J end by 10 bases, with 8 bases between. The CDR3 totals 12 residues. The CDR3 bases are TGTGCCAGCAGTTTAGGGGGTAGGGAGCAGTTCTTC. As protein: CASSLGGREQFF.

The chain uses TRBV4-1 and TRBJ2-7, with 8 bases matching TRBD2. V trimming: 6 bases; J trimming: 0 bases; junction bases outside the gene matches: 13. Germline lookup yields CDR1 MGHRA and CDR2 YSYEKL. This CDR3 is 17 amino acids long. The CDR3 reads CASSRVAGPRSSYEQYF. CDR3 in DNA: TGCGCCAGCAGTAGGGTAGCGGGGCCCCGGAGCTCCTACGAGCAGTACTTC.

The chain joins TRBV5-3 to TRBJ2-7; 8 nucleotides agree with TRBD1. TRBV5-3 counts as an open reading frame of uncertain function. The ends lost 8 bases at V and 6 bases at J; junction bases unmatched: 13. The length of the CDR3 is 14 residues. CDR3 DNA: TGTGCCAGCAGCCCAGGACAGGGTTTAACCGAGCAGTACTTC. Its protein product is CASSPGQGLTEQYF.